The 12 T cell receptor beta chains in this list originate from one sample, sequenced in a study of blood T cell repertoires in COVID-19. Some clones are missing from TCRdb's copy, which holds only in-frame ones; the method was immunoSEQ multiplex PCR. The sample carries some 180,000 clones, more than 75% recorded once. The specimen sequenced was peripheral blood. Receptor source: a woman aged 55-75 years with COVID-19, enrolled during active disease.

This chain joins TRBV5-1 and TRBJ2-6; 8 bases match TRBD1. From germline, CDR1 is SGHRS and CDR2 YFSETQ. CDR3 length: 17 amino acids. V trimming: 2 bases; J trimming: 2 bases; junction bases outside the gene matches: 6. The chain's CDR3 is CASSLIPQGAGANVLTF. The CDR3 DNA sequence: TGCGCCAGCAGCTTAATTCCACAGGGGGCTGGGGCCAACGTCCTGACTTTC.

This chain uses TRBV20-1 with TRBJ2-5; 7 bases match TRBD2. V shed 3 bases, J shed 3 bases, and the junction held 7 bases outside the gene matches. The length of the CDR3 is 14 residues. The V gene's germline CDR1 is DFQATT and CDR2 SNEGSKA (reference sequence). This CDR3 reads CSASRSSGKETQYF. The CDR3 nucleotides are TGCAGTGCTAGTCGCTCTAGCGGAAAAGAGACCCAGTACTTC.

This chain links TRBV4-2 with TRBJ1-3; 7 bases map to TRBD1. V was clipped by 0 bases and J by 1 base; unmatched bases: 6. CDR3 length: 17 amino acids. CDR1 is LGHNA, CDR2 YNFKEQ, per germline. The CDR3 sequence: CASSQDETGFSGNTIYF. The CDR3 DNA follows: TGTGCCAGCAGCCAAGATGAGACAGGGTTTTCTGGAAACACCATATATTTT.

This chain links TRBV7-3 with TRBJ2-1, with 9 nucleotides matching TRBD2. The CDR3 consists of 16 residues. The germline V gene encodes CDR1 SGHTA and CDR2 FQGTGA. V dropped 4 bases and J dropped 4; count of bases not matched to a gene: 8. This CDR3 reads CASSSEGLAGYNEQFF. In DNA form, the CDR3 reads TGTGCCAGCAGCTCCGAGGGGCTAGCGGGGTACAATGAGCAGTTCTTC.

The rearrangement uses TRBV28 and TRBJ2-7, with TRBD1 matching 11 bases. With 7 bases clipped from V and 6 bases from J, the junction kept 8 bases outside the gene matches. The CDR3 spans 14 residues. Germline lookup yields CDR1 MDHEN and CDR2 SYDVKM. CDR3 DNA sequence: TGTGCCAGCACCCCCGGGACAGGGGGAATCGAGCAGTACTTC. As protein: CASTPGTGGIEQYF.

V gene TRBV29-1 combines with J gene TRBJ2-7; 7 bases match TRBD2. The CDR3 length is 14 residues. Trimming removed 3 bases from V and 7 bases from J; junction bases left unmatched: 12. Germline V lookup: CDR1 SQVTM, CDR2 ANQGSEA. Here the CDR3 DNA reads TGCAGCGTTGACAAATCGGGACTATTTGATGAGCAGTACTTC. This sequence encodes CSVDKSGLFDEQYF.

The V and J genes are TRBV10-3 and TRBJ2-7; TRBD2 is a possible D gene (6 bases). This CDR3 contains 15 residues. Deletions cut 1 base from V and 4 bases from J, with 14 bases between. Per the germline V gene, CDR1 is ENHRY and CDR2 is SYGVKD. The CDR3 is CAISEFGQGGYEQYF. DNA for the CDR3: TGTGCCATCAGTGAGTTTGGGCAGGGAGGATACGAGCAGTACTTC.

The chain joins TRBV28 to TRBJ1-2; D gene unclear. Germline V gene data show CDR1 as MDHEN and CDR2 as SYDVKM. This CDR3 is built from 14 residues. Trimming pared 3 bases from V and 5 bases from J, leaving 13 bases between. The CDR3, as DNA: TGTGCCAGCAGTTTGCTGGGCGGGAATTATGGCTACACCTTC. It translates to CASSLLGGNYGYTF.

A few counts support this clone. V and J are TRBV6-5 and TRBJ1-6, with TRBD1 matching 9 bases. Germline CDR1 reads MNHEY; CDR2 reads SVGAGI. The length of the CDR3 is 16 residues. Trimming at V came to 3 bases and at J to 7 bases, leaving 7 bases not matched to a gene. CDR3 DNA sequence: TGTGCCAGCAGTTATTCCCTTGACAGGGGGAATTCACCCCTCCACTTT. It specifies CASSYSLDRGNSPLHF.

V and J are TRBV9 and TRBJ1-1; D unclear. CDR1 is SGDLS, CDR2 YYNGEE, per germline. The V end was cut by 5 bases, the J end by 3 bases, with 17 bases between. The CDR3 loop spans 15 amino acids. CDR3 region: CASSGWGGGDTEAFF. In DNA, the CDR3 is TGTGCCAGCAGTGGTTGGGGTGGCGGGGACACTGAAGCTTTCTTT. Combining the CDR3 with reference TRBV9 and TRBJ1-1 gives the whole variable domain DSGVTQTPKHLITATGQRVTLRCSPRSGDLSVYWYQQSLDQGLQFLIQYYNGEERAKGNILERFSAQQFPDLHSELNLSSLELGDSALYFCASSGWGGGDTEAFFGQGTRLTVV.

This rearrangement joins TRBV11-3 to TRBJ2-3; D gene uncertain. Germline V lookup: CDR1 SGHNT, CDR2 YENEEA. This CDR3 comprises 13 residues. Trimming shortened V by 1 base and J by 5 bases, and 7 bases separated the two germline ends. This chain's CDR3 is CASSLVSRDTQYF. For the CDR3, the DNA is TGTGCCAGCAGCTTAGTATCTAGAGATACGCAGTATTTT.

The chain employs TRBV9 and TRBJ2-4, with D possibly TRBD1 on 5 matching bases. V lost 0 bases, J lost 8 bases, and 12 bases lay in between. Germline assignment: CDR1 SGDLS and CDR2 YYNGEE. This CDR3 has 14 amino acids. The DNA of the CDR3 is TGTGCCAGCAGCGTAGGTAGGGGCTGGGACATTCAGTACTTC. It encodes CASSVGRGWDIQYF. The full variable domain, with the rest looked up from reference TRBV9 and TRBJ2-4, is DSGVTQTPKHLITATGQRVTLRCSPRSGDLSVYWYQQSLDQGLQFLIQYYNGEERAKGNILERFSAQQFPDLHSELNLSSLELGDSALYFCASSVGRGWDIQYFGAGTRLSVL.